The next 17 T cell receptor beta chains were all read from a single sample in a study of a mutant IDH1 vaccine in newly diagnosed glioma. As for time point: week 35, safety follow-up. Vaccination comprised doses that each held 300 ug of mutant IDH1 20-mer peptide, plus topical imiquimod. For these receptors, no antigen is known. Assay: immunoSEQ multiplex PCR; the TCRdb copy retains only in-frame clones and omits some. The table has tens of thousands of clones, about three quarters seen once. The sequences come from PBMCs, collected from a glioma patient whose treatment included an IDH1 peptide vaccine. These receptors were taken from a man aged 35-49 years with glioma.

This clone has a handful of counts. The chain carries TRBV7-2 and TRBJ1-2; the D is unclear. CDR3 size: 12 residues. In germline, CDR1 is SGHTA, CDR2 FQGNSA. With 5 bases removed from V and 4 bases from J, the gap between germline ends came to 8 bases. CDR3 amino acids: CASSQLLYGYTF. Written as DNA, the CDR3 is TGTGCCAGCAGCCAGTTGCTCTATGGCTACACCTTC.

In its sample, this clone was seen a few times. This chain uses TRBV19 with TRBJ1-3; D may be TRBD1 (6 bases). With 8 bases removed from V and 5 bases from J, the gap between germline ends came to 22 bases. The CDR3 length is 16 residues. Germline CDR1 reads LNHDA; CDR2 reads SQIVND (reference sequence). The CDR3 DNA sequence: TGTGCCAGTCTCCCCCTAGGGGGGGGCTCAAGAAACACCATATATTTT. The encoded protein is CASLPLGGGSRNTIYF.

The CDR3 spells CASSLGWVIEQFF. For the CDR3, the DNA is TGTGCCAGCAGCTTAGGGTGGGTAATCGAGCAGTTCTTC. The chain recombines TRBV11-2 with TRBJ2-1, with D uncertain. V was pared by 1 base and J by 10 bases, with 11 bases between. Germline CDR1 SGHAT, CDR2 FQNNGV. This CDR3 spans 13 amino acids.

The chain recombines TRBV7-2 with TRBJ2-1; D unresolved. The CDR3 is 12 residues long. The germline CDR1 and CDR2 sequences are SGHTA and FQGNSA. V was pared by 5 bases and J by 7 bases, with 9 bases between. Here the CDR3 reads CASSLTRNEQFF. In DNA, the CDR3 is TGTGCCAGCAGCCTCACGAGAAATGAGCAGTTCTTC.

The chain carries TRBV14 and TRBJ2-5; D is perhaps TRBD1 or TRBD2 (6 bases each). V dropped 4 bases and J dropped 5 bases, with 23 bases sitting between them. This CDR3 has 17 amino acids. Germline V gene data show CDR1 as SGHDN and CDR2 as FVKESK. The CDR3 sequence: CASSRQKQVWGAETQYF. CDR3 DNA: TGTGCCAGCAGCCGCCAAAAACAGGTTTGGGGGGCGGAGACCCAGTACTTC. Filled out from reference TRBV14 and TRBJ2-5, the complete variable domain reads EAGVTQFPSHSVIEKGQTVTLRCDPISGHDNLYWYRRVMGKEIKFLLHFVKESKQDESGMPNNRFLAERTGGTYSTLKVQPAELEDSGVYFCASSRQKQVWGAETQYFGPGTRLLVL.

This clone was recorded a few times. The CDR3 DNA follows: TGTGCCAGCTCAGGACAGGGGGCACTGAACACTGAAGCTTTCTTT. It encodes CASSGQGALNTEAFF. The chain is built from TRBV18 and TRBJ1-1; 11 positions match TRBD1. The CDR3 is 15 residues long. With 5 bases clipped from V and 0 bases from J, the junction kept 2 bases outside the gene matches. Germline assignment: CDR1 KGHSH and CDR2 LQKENI.

The chain couples TRBV6-1 to TRBJ2-7, with no clear D. V lost 4 bases to trimming and J lost 0 bases, with 16 bases between them. CDR1 and CDR2 from the germline V gene are MNHNS and SASEGT. The CDR3 is made up of 16 amino acids. The CDR3 nucleotides are TGTGCCAGCAGTGGAGGTGGGGTGTGGACCTCCTACGAGCAGTACGTC. Residues: CASSGGGVWTSYEQYV.

The sample holds one count of this clone. This chain links TRBV27 with TRBJ1-1; 11 bases agree with TRBD1. Germline V lookup: CDR1 MNHEY, CDR2 SMNVEV (reference sequence). This CDR3 comprises 16 residues. Trimming at V came to 6 bases and at J to 4 bases, leaving 10 bases not matched to a gene. CDR3: CASREGQGARSTEAFF. CDR3 DNA: TGTGCCAGCAGGGAAGGACAGGGGGCGAGGAGCACTGAAGCTTTCTTT.

The J gene is TRBJ2-7, the V gene TRBV6-5, with 10 bases identical to TRBD1. Germline CDR1 is MNHEY and CDR2 is SVGAGI. The CDR3 consists of 16 residues. The trim removed 4 bases at V and 8 bases at J, leaving 14 bases unmatched. CDR3 coding DNA: TGTGCCAGCAGTTCGAGACAGGGGGCGCGATCTAGCCAGCAGTACTTC. It codes for CASSSRQGARSSQQYF.

Written as DNA, the CDR3 is TGTGCCAGCAGTTTCCTAGACAGGGAGCAGTTCTTC. Translation gives CASSFLDREQFF. This sequence joins TRBV27 and TRBJ2-1; maybe TRBD1 (6 bases). This CDR3 has 12 residues. Trimming shortened V by 3 bases and J by 10 bases, and 10 bases separated the two germline ends. The V gene's germline CDR1 is MNHEY and CDR2 SMNVEV (reference sequence).

The V gene is TRBV9, the J gene TRBJ2-3; a weak D match, TRBD2 (6 bases). Trimming removed 4 bases at V and 4 bases at J, with 13 bases between. The CDR3 has 14 amino acids. CDR1 is SGDLS, CDR2 YYNGEE, per germline. The CDR3 spells CASSRRGRADTQYF. The CDR3 bases are TGTGCCAGCAGCAGGCGGGGACGAGCAGATACGCAGTATTTT.

This clone was observed a single time. The gene calls are TRBV6-1 and TRBJ1-1; TRBD1 matches at 8 bases. V was clipped by 5 bases and J by 2 bases; unmatched bases: 4. CDR3 length equals 14 residues. Per germline, CDR1 MNHNS and CDR2 SASEGT. DNA of the CDR3: TGTGCCAGCAGTCGACAGGGGAAAAACACTGAAGCTTTCTTT. It codes for CASSRQGKNTEAFF.

The CDR3 sequence: CASRKARLAEKTNNEQFF. CDR3 nucleotide sequence: TGTGCCAGCAGAAAAGCCCGACTAGCGGAAAAAACCAACAATGAGCAGTTCTTC. The chain carries TRBV7-8 and TRBJ2-1, with 9 bases identical to TRBD2. In germline, CDR1 is SGHVS, CDR2 FQNEAQ. The CDR3 is 18 amino acids. Trimming cost V 6 bases and J 5 bases; bases outside gene matches: 17.

The V gene is TRBV11-2, the J gene TRBJ2-6; D unclear. Germline CDR1 SGHAT, CDR2 FQNNGV. This CDR3 has 16 amino acids. Trimming removed 0 bases from V and 0 bases from J, with 6 bases in between. CDR3 nucleotide sequence: TGTGCCAGCAGCTTAGATGTGATCTCTGGGGCCAACGTCCTGACTTTC. This encodes CASSLDVISGANVLTF.

The chain carries TRBV29-1 and TRBJ1-2; 9 bases agree with TRBD1. CDR1 is SQVTM and CDR2 is ANQGSEA in the germline V gene. This CDR3 is built from 14 residues. The junction had 6 bases not matched to a gene; V was cut back by 3 bases and J by 4 bases. The CDR3 DNA follows: TGCAGCGTTGAGACAGGGGGTAACGTCTATGGCTACACCTTC. Protein: CSVETGGNVYGYTF.

The V and J genes are TRBV2 and TRBJ2-2; TRBD2 aligns across 10 bases. CDR1 and CDR2 from the germline V gene are SNHLY and FYNNEI. CDR3 size: 15 residues. V dropped 6 bases and J dropped 6; count of bases not matched to a gene: 7. CDR3 residues: CASRKLAGAAGELFF. The DNA for the CDR3 is TGTGCCAGCAGGAAGCTAGCGGGAGCAGCCGGGGAGCTGTTTTTT.

The chain carries TRBV27 and TRBJ2-3; 7 positions agree with TRBD2. This CDR3 has 15 amino acids. Germline trimming cut 3 bases from V and 0 bases from J; bases unmatched to any gene: 3. The germline V gene has CDR1 MNHEY and CDR2 SMNVEV (reference sequence). DNA of the CDR3: TGTGCCAGCAGTTTGGGTAGCGGGAGCACAGATACGCAGTATTTT. Encoded protein: CASSLGSGSTDTQYF.